This is a list of T cell receptor beta chains from one sample in a study of blood T cell repertoires in COVID-19. TCRdb's copy holds only in-frame clones and misses some; the assay was immunoSEQ multiplex PCR. The table records about 410,000 clones, about nine tenths of them present only once. The specimen was peripheral blood. The origin of the receptors is a woman younger than 45 with active or convalescent COVID-19. Each CDR3 is given with its conserved first and last residue. The order of the fields is J gene, V gene, CDR3 length, D gene, clone size, CDR3 protein, CDR3 DNA. D genes are given only for firm matches. The listing skips clone size in some rows; elsewhere it reads once, few, many or a size class.

TRBJ1-5,TRBV7-8,12,NA,NA,CASTGWDQPQHF,TGTGCCAGCACGGGTTGGGATCAGCCCCAGCATTTT
TRBJ2-3,TRBV6-2/TRBV6-3,13,TRBD2,NA,CASSSHGEGTQYF,TGTGCCAGCAGTTCCCACGGGGAGGGGACGCAGTATTTT
TRBJ2-7,TRBV27,18,TRBD2,NA,CASSFSGTSGVSSSEQYF,TGTGCCAGCAGTTTCTCTGGGACTAGCGGGGTATCGTCCTCCGAGCAGTACTTC
TRBJ2-1,TRBV5-1,15,TRBD2,once,CASSLLAGVMVEQFF,TGCGCCAGCAGCTTGTTAGCGGGAGTAATGGTGGAGCAGTTCTTC
TRBJ1-1,TRBV5-1,16,TRBD1,NA,CASSFSKDRVNTEAFF,TGCGCCAGCAGCTTTTCCAAGGACAGGGTGAACACTGAAGCTTTCTTT
TRBJ1-5,TRBV5-1,13,NA,NA,CASSLEGHQPQHF,TGCGCCAGCAGCTTGGAGGGACACCAGCCCCAGCATTTT
TRBJ1-2,TRBV5-4,14,TRBD1,NA,CASRSGTELGGYTF,TGTGCCAGCAGGTCCGGGACAGAGCTTGGGGGCTACACCTTC
TRBJ2-7,TRBV2,12,TRBD2,NA,CASSTSGGHSSF,TGTGCCAGCAGTACTAGCGGGGGACACTCTTCGTTC
TRBJ2-1,TRBV3-1/TRBV3-2,14,NA,NA,CASSQGLVLVEQFF,TGTGCCAGCAGCCAAGGACTAGTTTTAGTTGAGCAGTTCTTC
TRBJ1-2,TRBV5-1,15,TRBD1,NA,CASSTGTGRAYGYTF,TGCGCCAGCAGCACGGGGACAGGAAGGGCCTATGGCTACACCTTC
TRBJ1-5,TRBV9,15,TRBD1,NA,CASSTSGQANQPQHF,TGTGCCAGCAGCACCTCGGGACAGGCGAATCAGCCCCAGCATTTT
TRBJ2-7,TRBV12-5,13,NA,once,CASGLVLSDEQYF,TGTGCTAGTGGTTTGGTACTTTCGGACGAGCAGTACTTC
TRBJ1-6,TRBV2,15,NA,NA,CASSFSDTYNSPLHF,TGTGCCAGCAGTTTTTCGGACACTTATAATTCACCCCTCCACTTT
TRBJ2-7,TRBV27,11,NA,once,CASSSAYEQYF,TGTGCCAGCAGTTCCGCCTACGAGCAGTACTTC
TRBJ2-3,TRBV6-2/TRBV6-3,11,NA,NA,CASSYADTQYF,TGTGCCAGCAGTTACGCGGATACGCAGTATTTT
TRBJ1-2,TRBV9,13,NA,NA,CASSVEYNYGYTF,TGTGCCAGCAGCGTAGAATATAACTATGGCTACACCTTC
TRBJ2-1,TRBV10-1,13,NA,NA,CASSETYYNEQFF,TGCGCCAGCAGTGAGACCTACTACAATGAGCAGTTCTTC
TRBJ1-4,TRBV18,13,NA,once,CASSPTGGEKLFF,TGTGCCAGCTCACCGACGGGAGGGGAAAAACTGTTTTTT
TRBJ1-3,TRBV10-3,15,NA,NA,CAITDPGRVGNTIYF,TGTGCCATCACCGACCCAGGCAGGGTGGGAAACACCATATATTTT
TRBJ2-1,TRBV5-1,15,TRBD1,NA,CASSFGTGGLYEQFF,TGCGCCAGCAGCTTCGGGACAGGGGGTTTGTATGAGCAGTTCTTC
TRBJ2-3,TRBV5-1,16,NA,NA,CASSLRGSGFTDTQYF,TGCGCCAGCAGCTTGCGGGGGAGCGGATTCACAGATACGCAGTATTTT
TRBJ2-4,TRBV18,15,TRBD1,NA,CASSKLNPQGDIQYF,TGTGCCAGCTCAAAACTAAACCCGCAGGGGGACATTCAGTACTTC
TRBJ2-2,TRBV5-1,15,TRBD2,NA,CASSSVSGGPGELFF,TGCGCCAGCAGCTCGGTCTCGGGGGGGCCCGGGGAGCTGTTTTTT
TRBJ1-5,TRBV3-1/TRBV3-2,12,NA,NA,CASSDGGPPQHF,TGTGCCAGCAGCGACGGGGGGCCGCCCCAGCATTTT
TRBJ2-1,TRBV4-1,16,TRBD1,NA,CASSQAPPQGVNEQFF,TGCGCCAGCAGCCAAGCCCCTCCACAGGGGGTCAATGAGCAGTTCTTC
TRBJ1-1,TRBV10-3,15,NA,NA,CAIWSGIEENTEAFF,TGTGCCATCTGGTCAGGGATCGAAGAGAACACTGAAGCTTTCTTT
TRBJ2-2,TRBV29-1,15,TRBD1,NA,CSVDDGQGSTGELFF,TGCAGCGTTGATGACGGACAGGGGAGCACCGGGGAGCTGTTTTTT
TRBJ1-2,TRBV19,13,TRBD1,NA,CASRGQGVYGYTF,TGTGCCAGTAGAGGACAGGGGGTGTATGGCTACACCTTC
TRBJ2-1,TRBV19,15,NA,NA,CASSPGQSSYNEQFF,TGTGCCAGTAGCCCAGGGCAGAGCTCCTACAATGAGCAGTTCTTC
TRBJ2-1,TRBV19,15,NA,NA,CASSFGLSSYNEQFF,TGTGCCAGTAGTTTCGGACTAAGCTCCTACAATGAGCAGTTCTTC
TRBJ1-1,TRBV6-5,16,TRBD1,NA,CASSYLRDSGNTEAFF,TGTGCCAGCAGTTACCTCCGGGACAGTGGGAACACTGAAGCTTTCTTT
TRBJ2-5,TRBV13,13,NA,NA,CASSLSMTKTQYF,TGTGCCAGCAGCTTAAGCATGACAAAGACCCAGTACTTC
TRBJ1-3,TRBV5-4,17,TRBD1,NA,CASSSYGTGLAGNTIYF,TGTGCCAGCAGCTCGTACGGGACAGGTCTTGCCGGAAACACCATATATTTT
TRBJ1-2,TRBV29-1,14,NA,NA,CSVVAGASNYGYTF,TGCAGCGTTGTTGCTGGGGCGTCTAACTATGGCTACACCTTC
TRBJ2-2,TRBV10-3,19,TRBD2,NA,CAITSSSLVAGENTGELFF,TGTGCCATCACTTCCTCCTCGTTAGTAGCGGGGGAGAACACCGGGGAGCTGTTTTTT
TRBJ1-2,TRBV2,15,NA,NA,CASSETQQANYGYTF,TGTGCCAGCAGTGAGACCCAGCAGGCTAACTATGGCTACACCTTC
TRBJ1-2,TRBV7-8,17,NA,NA,CASSLGASGPPNYGYTF,TGTGCCAGCAGCTTGGGGGCATCAGGTCCCCCTAACTATGGCTACACCTTC
TRBJ2-2,TRBV23-1,15,TRBD1,NA,CASRQGPLNTGELFF,TGCGCCAGCAGACAGGGGCCCCTGAACACCGGGGAGCTGTTTTTT
TRBJ1-1,TRBV5-5,14,NA,NA,CASSSSNRDTEAFF,TGTGCCAGCAGCTCCTCAAACCGGGACACTGAAGCTTTCTTT
TRBJ1-5,TRBV7-9,13,NA,NA,CASSLGRAQPQHF,TGTGCCAGCAGCTTAGGCAGGGCCCAGCCCCAGCATTTT
TRBJ1-1,TRBV5-4,14,TRBD1,NA,CASSPRDRRTEAFF,TGTGCCAGCAGCCCTCGGGACAGGCGCACTGAAGCTTTCTTT
TRBJ1-1,TRBV19,12,TRBD1,NA,CAGTTGDGAAFF,TGTGCCGGGACGACAGGGGACGGTGCGGCTTTCTTT
TRBJ2-3,TRBV5-4,12,NA,NA,CASSSPGLAQYF,TGTGCCAGCAGCTCCCCTGGCCTTGCGCAGTATTTT
TRBJ2-7,TRBV5-4,12,NA,once,CASSLGAQAQYF,TGTGCCAGCAGCTTGGGCGCCCAGGCGCAGTACTTC
TRBJ2-3,TRBV10-2,19,TRBD2,NA,CASSDRAGLAGGATDTQYF,TGCGCCAGCAGTGATCGTGCGGGATTAGCGGGGGGGGCCACAGATACGCAGTATTTT
TRBJ1-1,TRBV9,12,NA,NA,CASSVEVGRAFF,TGTGCCAGCAGCGTAGAGGTCGGGAGGGCTTTCTTT
TRBJ1-6,TRBV6-1,15,TRBD1,NA,CASSEVGQGGSPLHF,TGTGCCAGCAGTGAAGTAGGACAGGGTGGTTCACCCCTCCACTTT
TRBJ1-2,TRBV28,13,NA,NA,CASSPQVNYGYTF,TGTGCCAGCAGTCCCCAGGTGAACTATGGCTACACCTTC
TRBJ1-2,TRBV10-2,12,NA,NA,CASSENSYGYTF,TGCGCCAGCAGTGAAAACAGCTATGGCTACACCTTC
TRBJ2-7,TRBV10-3,15,NA,NA,CAISDHGGRSYEQYF,TGTGCCATCAGTGACCACGGGGGACGCTCCTACGAGCAGTACTTC
TRBJ1-1,TRBV29-1,13,TRBD1,NA,CSVVLDRVTEAFF,TGCAGCGTTGTTCTGGACAGGGTCACTGAAGCTTTCTTT
TRBJ2-2,TRBV7-6,15,TRBD1,NA,CASSQGGADTGELFF,TGTGCCAGCAGTCAAGGGGGCGCGGACACCGGGGAGCTGTTTTTT
TRBJ1-2,TRBV10-2,14,TRBD1,NA,CASRRTGENYGYTF,TGCGCCAGCAGGCGGACAGGAGAAAACTATGGCTACACCTTC
TRBJ1-4,TRBV12-3/TRBV12-4,13,NA,NA,CASSLWGDEKLFF,TGTGCCAGCAGTTTGTGGGGGGATGAAAAACTGTTTTTT
TRBJ2-1,TRBV5-1,13,TRBD2,NA,CASSLGTSSEQFF,TGCGCCAGCAGCTTGGGGACTAGCAGTGAGCAGTTCTTC
TRBJ1-2,TRBV5-1,15,NA,NA,CASSRDGGANYGYTF,TGCGCCAGCAGCCGTGACGGGGGGGCAAACTATGGCTACACCTTC
TRBJ1-4,TRBV6-5,14,NA,few,CASSYGQGREKLFF,TGTGCCAGCAGTTACGGCCAGGGGCGAGAAAAACTGTTTTTT
TRBJ2-1,TRBV2,14,TRBD2,NA,CASRTGTSGPEQFF,TGTGCCAGCAGAACCGGGACTAGCGGGCCCGAGCAGTTCTTC
TRBJ2-1,TRBV5-1,16,NA,NA,CASSEPGSGLYNEQFF,TGCGCCAGCAGCGAGCCGGGGAGCGGCCTCTACAATGAGCAGTTCTTC
TRBJ2-7,TRBV5-1,16,NA,NA,CASSFRPQGSAYEQYF,TGCGCCAGCAGCTTCCGCCCGCAGGGCAGCGCCTACGAGCAGTACTTC